One sample yielded the 6 T cell receptor beta chains listed below, sequenced in a study of lymphopenia after photon versus proton radiotherapy. TCRdb keeps only in-frame clones here, not all; method: immunoSEQ multiplex PCR. The sample shows tens of thousands of clones, about 91% of them seen only once. Sequenced material: peripheral blood, taken from a patient treated with proton-based radiotherapy. The receptors shown here come from a woman aged 70-85 years with pancreatic cancer. Some clones in this sample may be carry-over from other donors' samples.

The rearrangement uses TRBV14 and TRBJ2-1; no clear D. Between the trimmed V and J ends, which lost 4 bases and 3 bases, there was a span of 13 bases. The CDR3 consists of 15 residues. CDR1 is SGHDN and CDR2 is FVKESK in the germline V gene. The CDR3 region has the DNA TGTGCCAGCAGCCGACCCAGCCCGCTCTACAATGAGCAGTTCTTC. It yields the protein CASSRPSPLYNEQFF.

The chain couples TRBV14 to TRBJ1-2; D is perhaps TRBD1 (6 bases). The CDR3 covers 15 residues. The ends were cut back, 4 bases at V and 2 bases at J, with 14 bases in the middle. CDR1 and CDR2 from the germline V gene are SGHDN and FVKESK. CDR3 DNA: TGTGCCAGCAGCCCCATCTCTACAGGGAACTATGGCTACACCTTC. Translated: CASSPISTGNYGYTF. The entire variable domain, with the rest obtained from reference TRBV14 and TRBJ1-2, is as follows: EAGVTQFPSHSVIEKGQTVTLRCDPISGHDNLYWYRRVMGKEIKFLLHFVKESKQDESGMPNNRFLAERTGGTYSTLKVQPAELEDSGVYFCASSPISTGNYGYTFGSGTRLTVV.

The chain employs TRBV5-1 and TRBJ1-1; the match to TRBD1 covers 11 bases. The CDR3 is 16 residues long. Trimming took 2 bases from V and 4 from J; bases not matched to a gene: 7. CDR1 and CDR2 from the germline V gene are SGHRS and YFSETQ. CDR3 loop: CASSLTWTGGGTEAFF. The CDR3 nucleotides are TGCGCCAGCAGCTTAACCTGGACAGGGGGCGGCACTGAAGCTTTCTTT.

The V gene is TRBV6-6, the J gene TRBJ2-7; TRBD2 matches at 11 bases. The junction had 5 bases not matched to a gene; V was cut back by 7 bases and J by 3 bases. In germline, CDR1 is MNHNY, CDR2 SVGAGI (reference sequence). This CDR3 is built from 14 residues. CDR3 region: CASTTLAGGYEQYF. The CDR3 DNA reads TGTGCCAGCACAACCCTAGCGGGAGGCTACGAGCAGTACTTC.

The rearrangement uses TRBV11-3 and TRBJ2-3, with 9 nucleotides matching TRBD1. Germline CDR1 SGHNT, CDR2 YENEEA. Trimming cost V 4 bases and J 1 base; bases outside gene matches: 3. The CDR3 runs 15 residues. CDR3 residues: CASSSTGGGTDTQYF. CDR3 bases: TGTGCCAGCAGCTCGACAGGGGGAGGCACAGATACGCAGTATTTT.

The rearrangement links TRBV19 to TRBJ2-1, with 7 bases fitting TRBD2. V was pared by 2 bases and J by 4 bases, with 5 bases of the junction left unmatched. This CDR3 is built from 15 residues. Germline loops: CDR1 LNHDA, CDR2 SQIVND (reference sequence). The CDR3 is CASSILSGEYNEQFF. The CDR3 DNA sequence: TGTGCCAGTAGTATATTGAGCGGGGAATACAATGAGCAGTTCTTC.